The next 16 T cell receptor beta chains were all read from a single sample in a study of regulatory T cells in long-lasting Graves disease. Time point in this sample: newly diagnosed GD, antithyroid drugs for less than 3 months. PBMC RNA was the source of the TCR library. Building the TCR beta libraries relied on iRepertoire HTBI primers, and CDR3 regions underwent Arm-PCR. MiXCR, applied by TCRdb to the multiplex PCR reads, yields one record per CDR3 protein. The sample has about 610,000 distinct CDR3 sequences; 16% are singletons. These data also featured in a second study, about T cells in Graves' hyperthyroidism and ophthalmopathy.

This material consisted of peripheral blood mononuclear cells (PBMCs), taken at new diagnosis, from a patient treated with antithyroid drugs. The source of these receptors is a man aged 18-30 years with Graves disease.

The V and J genes are TRBV13 and TRBJ1-1, with D possibly TRBD1 on 5 matching bases. This CDR3 has 13 amino acids. Germline CDR1 is PRHDT and CDR2 is FYEKMQ (reference sequence). The germline V and J ends were trimmed by 6 bases and 6 bases, with 14 bases remaining between them. The DNA of the CDR3 is TGTGCCAGCAGTCCTACGCAGGGACCTGAAGCTTTCTTT. Residues: CASSPTQGPEAFF.

This clonotype was observed at least ten times. This sequence joins TRBV7-9 and TRBJ2-3, with D unclear. Per germline, CDR1 SEHNR and CDR2 FQNEAQ (reference sequence). The ends were cut back, 5 bases at V and 6 bases at J, with 12 bases in the middle. The CDR3 is 13 residues long. In DNA form, the CDR3 reads TGTGCCAGCAGCCCGAAGATCGCGGATACGCAGTATTTT. It specifies CASSPKIADTQYF.

Worth noting for this clonotype: Being one base from a much bigger clone, this may be a read error. The chain employs TRBV30 and TRBJ2-2; TRBD2 might be the D (5 bases). Germline CDR1 and CDR2: GTSNPN and SVGIG (reference sequence). Trimming cost V 4 bases and J 13 bases, with 19 bases left between them. The CDR3 is 13 amino acids. CDR3 residues: CAWKGDGPSGLFF. In DNA form, the CDR3 reads TGTGCCTGGAAGGGAGACGGTCCAAGCGGGCTGTTTTTT. Supplemented by reference TRBV30 and TRBJ2-2, the full variable domain reads SQTIHQWPATLVQPVGSPLSLECTVEGTSNPNLYWYRQAAGRGLQLLFYSVGIGQISSEVPQNLSASRPQDRQFILSSKKLLLSDSGFYLCAWKGDGPSGLFFGEGSRLTVL.

This clonotype showed up many times. This chain joins TRBV2 and TRBJ1-5, with TRBD1 matching over 7 bases. The V and J ends lost 6 bases and 0 bases, in that order; junction bases with no gene match: 8. The CDR3 has 16 amino acids. CDR1 is SNHLY, CDR2 FYNNEI, per germline. CDR3 bases: TGTGCCAGCAGCCGGGACAGAGCCATTAGCAATCAGCCCCAGCATTTT. Residues: CASSRDRAISNQPQHF.

This sequence joins TRBV11-2 and TRBJ1-4; tentative D call: TRBD1 (6 bases). V was cut by 5 bases and J by 8 bases, with 18 bases left in between. The CDR3 is 15 amino acids. CDR1 and CDR2 (germline): SGHAT, FQNNGV. Here the CDR3 DNA reads TGTGCCAGCAGCGCCCAATGGGGGCTCGGCGAAAAACTGTTTTTT. Translated, it gives CASSAQWGLGEKLFF. Together with reference TRBV11-2 and TRBJ1-4, the CDR3 gives the full variable domain: EAGVAQSPRYKIIEKRQSVAFWCNPISGHATLYWYQQILGQGPKLLIQFQNNGVVDDSQLPKDRFSAERLKGVDSTLKIQPAKLEDSAVYLCASSAQWGLGEKLFFGSGTQLSVL.

The chain carries TRBV29-1 and TRBJ2-7; no clear D gene. The CDR3 is made up of 13 amino acids. Germline-derived CDR1 and CDR2 are SQVTM and ANQGSEA. The V end lost 3 bases, the J end lost 0 bases, and 9 bases lay between the germline ends. CDR3 protein: CSVDASDSYEQYF. CDR3 sequence (DNA): TGCAGCGTTGATGCGTCAGACTCCTACGAGCAGTACTTC.

This clonotype was counted only a few times. The chain combines TRBV5-5 with TRBJ1-2; TRBD1 matches 9 bases. This CDR3 contains 15 residues. Trimming cost V 4 bases and J 5 bases; bases outside gene matches: 9. Germline V gene lookup returns CDR1 SGHKS and CDR2 YYEKEE (reference sequence). CDR3: CASSPGTGPRYGYTF. For the CDR3, the DNA is TGTGCCAGCAGCCCCGGGACAGGGCCACGGTATGGCTACACCTTC.

The table lists this clonotype with a few counts. The rearrangement links TRBV4-1 to TRBJ2-5; TRBD1 matches at 7 bases. The V and J ends lost 0 bases and 7 bases, in that order; junction bases with no gene match: 8. The CDR3 totals 15 residues. CDR1 is MGHRA and CDR2 is YSYEKL in the germline V gene. CDR3 protein: CASSQELTGTRTQYF. For the CDR3, the DNA is TGCGCCAGCAGCCAAGAGCTGACAGGGACGAGGACCCAGTACTTC.

This clonotype was seen repeatedly, ten times or more. This chain links TRBV12-3 or TRBV12-4 with TRBJ2-4; D gene unclear. This CDR3 contains 15 residues. Trimming removed 6 bases from V and 1 base from J, with 13 bases in between. CDR3 loop: CASRLLEVAKNIQYF. CDR3 bases: TGTGCCAGCAGGCTTCTAGAGGTGGCCAAAAACATTCAGTACTTC.

To note about this clonotype: This clone may be a read error of a much larger clone one base away. The chain couples TRBV29-1 to TRBJ2-1, with D unresolved. This CDR3 spans 13 amino acids. V lost 6 bases and J lost 10, with 19 bases in between. Germline V gene lookup returns CDR1 SQVTM and CDR2 ANQGSEA. This CDR3 reads CSVQKPSSYEQFF. CDR3 nucleotides: TGCAGCGTCCAAAAGCCGAGCTCCTACGAGCAGTTCTTC.

This chain connects TRBV6-2 or TRBV6-3 to TRBJ1-2; TRBD1 aligns across 7 bases. The CDR3 has 15 residues. The V gene's germline CDR1 is MNHEY and CDR2 SVGEGT. V shed 0 bases and J 4 bases; nucleotides not matched to a gene: 5. CDR3 amino acids: CASSYSPGTVYGYTF. The CDR3 nucleotides read TGTGCCAGCAGTTACTCGCCTGGGACAGTCTATGGCTACACCTTC.

The sample holds many counts of this clonotype. The chain links TRBV20-1 to TRBJ1-1; D gene ambiguous. The CDR3 covers 13 residues. Deletions cut 1 base from V and 5 bases from J, with 11 bases between. CDR1 and CDR2 from the germline V gene are DFQATT and SNEGSKA (reference sequence). As DNA, the CDR3 is TGCAGTGCTAGAGGTTTGGTGGGGACTGAAGCTTTCTTT. Translating gives CSARGLVGTEAFF.

By its share, this clonotype is medium-sized. This chain joins TRBV28 and TRBJ2-7; D tentatively fits TRBD1 or TRBD2 (7 bases each). This CDR3 is built from 14 residues. Germline V gene lookup returns CDR1 MDHEN and CDR2 SYDVKM. V lost 7 bases, J lost 3 bases, and 16 bases lay in between. The CDR3 sequence is CASTGGERLYEQYF. CDR3 in DNA: TGTGCCAGCACAGGGGGGGAAAGGCTCTACGAGCAGTACTTC.

Only a few counts were recorded for this clonotype. This rearrangement joins TRBV6-1 to TRBJ1-5, with D possibly matching TRBD1 (5 bases). Germline CDR1 MNHNS, CDR2 SASEGT. V lost 0 bases to trimming and J lost 4 bases, with 10 bases between them. The CDR3 is 15 amino acids. The CDR3 loop is CASSEAGAGNQPQHF. The CDR3 nucleotides read TGTGCCAGCAGTGAAGCTGGGGCAGGGAATCAGCCCCAGCATTTT.

Details on this clonotype: With only one base between it and a far larger clone, this is likely a read error. It is likely a read error, because the conserved phenylalanine at the end of the CDR3 is missing. The rearrangement uses TRBV7-2 and TRBJ2-1; the match to TRBD1 covers 7 bases. The end of the DNA fits TRBJ2-4 better, so the J call may be wrong. Germline CDR1 and CDR2: SGHTA and FQGNSA. The CDR3 has 12 residues. This chain's CDR3 is CASSWDRNIQYL. CDR3 sequence (DNA): TGTGCCAGCAGCTGGGACAGAAACATTCAGTACCTC.

This clonotype was seen many times. The rearrangement uses TRBV18 and TRBJ1-1; 7 nucleotides agree with TRBD1. Germline V gene sequence: CDR1 KGHSH, CDR2 LQKENI. The trim removed 8 bases at V and 0 bases at J, leaving 6 bases unmatched. The CDR3 is 14 residues long. DNA of the CDR3: TGTGCCAGCAGCCGACAGGGCATGAACACTGAAGCTTTCTTT. This encodes CASSRQGMNTEAFF.